What follows describes a single T cell receptor beta chain. Its antigen is as yet unknown. The data originate from a study of blood T cells in healthy people across ages. Alongside a J-beta primer mix, a sample-barcoded 5' primer served in a second PCR lasting about 7 to 12 cycles. Each cDNA molecule was tagged by a template-switch adaptor with 12 random nucleotides. Using its own MiXCR run on the 5' RACE reads, TCRdb lists one record per CDR3 protein. The sample has 850,000 to 1,000,000 distinct CDR3 sequences; just over 50% are singletons. Points from the study as a whole: Strongly correlated with naive T cell percentage was TCR beta diversity. For the donors, CMV status was unknown and possibly confounded expanded clonotype changes. Greater diversity and more naive CD4+ cells were seen in long-lived donors than in aged donors.

Germline V gene sequence: CDR1 ENHRY, CDR2 SYGVKD. The CDR3 is made up of 14 amino acids. The sample comprised blood. V gene TRBV10-3 combines with J gene TRBJ2-5; TRBD2 aligns across 11 bases. The J call is doubtful: the DNA matches TRBJ2-7 better. This TCR derives from a woman aged 60-70 years in good health. The CDR3 bases are TGTGCCATCAAGGAACTAGCGGGGGCCTACGAGCAGTACTTC. This encodes CAIKELAGAYEQYF.